The entry below describes one T cell receptor (beta chain). This clone has just one count. Its specific antigen is unknown. Per-base quality was not reported, and no clone a single base away is much larger than it. The CDR3 holds 16 amino acids from the cysteine to the phenylalanine. Here the CDR3 DNA is all that survives: 48 bases in frame from base 1. Via the germline V gene, CDR1 is MGHRA and CDR2 YSYEKL. Unmatched junction bases come to 6, with V trimmed by 2 bases and J by 6 bases. The data were obtained in a study of graft-versus-host responses after intestinal transplantation (dated by TCRdb to the early 2020s). Background for the entire study: The transplants that recipients got were multivisceral, liver-intestinal, or isolated intestinal. After intestinal transplantation, graft-versus-host and host-versus-graft alloreactive T cell clones in the graft, circulation and bone marrow were tracked using bulk TCR-beta CDR3 sequencing. The cohort enrolled about two dozen intestinal transplant recipients, one of whom was a retransplant, and a few patients without pretransplant specimens were excluded. To identify alloreactive clones, pre-transplant mixed lymphocyte reaction products were sequenced and then compared with unstimulated pre-transplant donor and recipient T cells. Donor T cell macrochimerism was defined as a peak of at least 4% donor T cells among recipient peripheral blood mononuclear cells. Instead of going to the commercial service, samples from a few later patients were sequenced in-house on an Illumina MiSeq and processed with MiXCR. Every recipient was given anti-thymocyte globulin induction, then maintenance tacrolimus and steroids for about 3 years.

Receptor libraries were prepared by the immunoSEQ multiplex PCR assay. High-throughput TCR-beta CDR3 sequencing of genomic DNA from most patients was performed by Adaptive Biotechnologies. For the original study's pipeline: Adaptive's ImmunoSEQ software supplied the TCR sequencing data for 15 to 20 patients, while MiXCR and VDJtools were used to process three other patients. CDR3 nucleotide sequences shared by donor and recipient were removed because the origin of these sequences could not be assigned. To be classed as alloreactive, a clone needed at least 2-fold expansion over unstimulated cells and a minimum CFSE-low frequency of 0.002% (template counts) or 0.001% (read counts). Clones detected in sequenced pre-transplant spleen, lymph node, or MLR CFSE-low populations of the donor or recipient were defined as mappable. Cumulative frequency of alloreactive clones was calculated as a percentage of all sequences weighted by copy number. The table comes from immuneACCESS by way of TCRdb, which keeps in-frame sequences with V and J called. Part of the clones is missing from these tables; in studies checked, under half for an unresolved V gene and the rest for unknown reasons. That table supplies the V and J calls and clone size; D and trimming were determined from the DNA. This sample holds over 75,000 clones; roughly 82% were observed only once. The ten largest clones represent roughly 1.4% of the sample.

Blood samples were collected up to 4 times in the first month after transplant and then at least monthly when available. Study-level results and caveats: In patients with donor T cell macrochimerism, the allografts had high GvH to HvG T cell clonal ratios. GvH clones were detected in recipient bone marrow, and some appeared earlier in ileal mucosa or blood, consistent with an intestinal mucosal origin. Conclusions were limited by the relatively low number and heterogeneity of intestinal transplant patients. Early after transplant, declines in HvG clones were associated with peak levels of circulating GvH clones.

This receptor was identified in a human patient who received an intestinal transplant, so some T cells may come from the graft donor. The chain is assembled from TRBV4-1 and TRBJ2-1, and TRBD1 aligns with 11 junction nucleotides. The input for sequencing was PBMCs, taken 255 days after intestinal transplant. This receptor has the CDR3 CASSQSRDRGINEQFF. Read as DNA, the sequence is TGCGCCAGCAGCCAATCCCGGGACAGGGGGATCAATGAGCAGTTCTTC.